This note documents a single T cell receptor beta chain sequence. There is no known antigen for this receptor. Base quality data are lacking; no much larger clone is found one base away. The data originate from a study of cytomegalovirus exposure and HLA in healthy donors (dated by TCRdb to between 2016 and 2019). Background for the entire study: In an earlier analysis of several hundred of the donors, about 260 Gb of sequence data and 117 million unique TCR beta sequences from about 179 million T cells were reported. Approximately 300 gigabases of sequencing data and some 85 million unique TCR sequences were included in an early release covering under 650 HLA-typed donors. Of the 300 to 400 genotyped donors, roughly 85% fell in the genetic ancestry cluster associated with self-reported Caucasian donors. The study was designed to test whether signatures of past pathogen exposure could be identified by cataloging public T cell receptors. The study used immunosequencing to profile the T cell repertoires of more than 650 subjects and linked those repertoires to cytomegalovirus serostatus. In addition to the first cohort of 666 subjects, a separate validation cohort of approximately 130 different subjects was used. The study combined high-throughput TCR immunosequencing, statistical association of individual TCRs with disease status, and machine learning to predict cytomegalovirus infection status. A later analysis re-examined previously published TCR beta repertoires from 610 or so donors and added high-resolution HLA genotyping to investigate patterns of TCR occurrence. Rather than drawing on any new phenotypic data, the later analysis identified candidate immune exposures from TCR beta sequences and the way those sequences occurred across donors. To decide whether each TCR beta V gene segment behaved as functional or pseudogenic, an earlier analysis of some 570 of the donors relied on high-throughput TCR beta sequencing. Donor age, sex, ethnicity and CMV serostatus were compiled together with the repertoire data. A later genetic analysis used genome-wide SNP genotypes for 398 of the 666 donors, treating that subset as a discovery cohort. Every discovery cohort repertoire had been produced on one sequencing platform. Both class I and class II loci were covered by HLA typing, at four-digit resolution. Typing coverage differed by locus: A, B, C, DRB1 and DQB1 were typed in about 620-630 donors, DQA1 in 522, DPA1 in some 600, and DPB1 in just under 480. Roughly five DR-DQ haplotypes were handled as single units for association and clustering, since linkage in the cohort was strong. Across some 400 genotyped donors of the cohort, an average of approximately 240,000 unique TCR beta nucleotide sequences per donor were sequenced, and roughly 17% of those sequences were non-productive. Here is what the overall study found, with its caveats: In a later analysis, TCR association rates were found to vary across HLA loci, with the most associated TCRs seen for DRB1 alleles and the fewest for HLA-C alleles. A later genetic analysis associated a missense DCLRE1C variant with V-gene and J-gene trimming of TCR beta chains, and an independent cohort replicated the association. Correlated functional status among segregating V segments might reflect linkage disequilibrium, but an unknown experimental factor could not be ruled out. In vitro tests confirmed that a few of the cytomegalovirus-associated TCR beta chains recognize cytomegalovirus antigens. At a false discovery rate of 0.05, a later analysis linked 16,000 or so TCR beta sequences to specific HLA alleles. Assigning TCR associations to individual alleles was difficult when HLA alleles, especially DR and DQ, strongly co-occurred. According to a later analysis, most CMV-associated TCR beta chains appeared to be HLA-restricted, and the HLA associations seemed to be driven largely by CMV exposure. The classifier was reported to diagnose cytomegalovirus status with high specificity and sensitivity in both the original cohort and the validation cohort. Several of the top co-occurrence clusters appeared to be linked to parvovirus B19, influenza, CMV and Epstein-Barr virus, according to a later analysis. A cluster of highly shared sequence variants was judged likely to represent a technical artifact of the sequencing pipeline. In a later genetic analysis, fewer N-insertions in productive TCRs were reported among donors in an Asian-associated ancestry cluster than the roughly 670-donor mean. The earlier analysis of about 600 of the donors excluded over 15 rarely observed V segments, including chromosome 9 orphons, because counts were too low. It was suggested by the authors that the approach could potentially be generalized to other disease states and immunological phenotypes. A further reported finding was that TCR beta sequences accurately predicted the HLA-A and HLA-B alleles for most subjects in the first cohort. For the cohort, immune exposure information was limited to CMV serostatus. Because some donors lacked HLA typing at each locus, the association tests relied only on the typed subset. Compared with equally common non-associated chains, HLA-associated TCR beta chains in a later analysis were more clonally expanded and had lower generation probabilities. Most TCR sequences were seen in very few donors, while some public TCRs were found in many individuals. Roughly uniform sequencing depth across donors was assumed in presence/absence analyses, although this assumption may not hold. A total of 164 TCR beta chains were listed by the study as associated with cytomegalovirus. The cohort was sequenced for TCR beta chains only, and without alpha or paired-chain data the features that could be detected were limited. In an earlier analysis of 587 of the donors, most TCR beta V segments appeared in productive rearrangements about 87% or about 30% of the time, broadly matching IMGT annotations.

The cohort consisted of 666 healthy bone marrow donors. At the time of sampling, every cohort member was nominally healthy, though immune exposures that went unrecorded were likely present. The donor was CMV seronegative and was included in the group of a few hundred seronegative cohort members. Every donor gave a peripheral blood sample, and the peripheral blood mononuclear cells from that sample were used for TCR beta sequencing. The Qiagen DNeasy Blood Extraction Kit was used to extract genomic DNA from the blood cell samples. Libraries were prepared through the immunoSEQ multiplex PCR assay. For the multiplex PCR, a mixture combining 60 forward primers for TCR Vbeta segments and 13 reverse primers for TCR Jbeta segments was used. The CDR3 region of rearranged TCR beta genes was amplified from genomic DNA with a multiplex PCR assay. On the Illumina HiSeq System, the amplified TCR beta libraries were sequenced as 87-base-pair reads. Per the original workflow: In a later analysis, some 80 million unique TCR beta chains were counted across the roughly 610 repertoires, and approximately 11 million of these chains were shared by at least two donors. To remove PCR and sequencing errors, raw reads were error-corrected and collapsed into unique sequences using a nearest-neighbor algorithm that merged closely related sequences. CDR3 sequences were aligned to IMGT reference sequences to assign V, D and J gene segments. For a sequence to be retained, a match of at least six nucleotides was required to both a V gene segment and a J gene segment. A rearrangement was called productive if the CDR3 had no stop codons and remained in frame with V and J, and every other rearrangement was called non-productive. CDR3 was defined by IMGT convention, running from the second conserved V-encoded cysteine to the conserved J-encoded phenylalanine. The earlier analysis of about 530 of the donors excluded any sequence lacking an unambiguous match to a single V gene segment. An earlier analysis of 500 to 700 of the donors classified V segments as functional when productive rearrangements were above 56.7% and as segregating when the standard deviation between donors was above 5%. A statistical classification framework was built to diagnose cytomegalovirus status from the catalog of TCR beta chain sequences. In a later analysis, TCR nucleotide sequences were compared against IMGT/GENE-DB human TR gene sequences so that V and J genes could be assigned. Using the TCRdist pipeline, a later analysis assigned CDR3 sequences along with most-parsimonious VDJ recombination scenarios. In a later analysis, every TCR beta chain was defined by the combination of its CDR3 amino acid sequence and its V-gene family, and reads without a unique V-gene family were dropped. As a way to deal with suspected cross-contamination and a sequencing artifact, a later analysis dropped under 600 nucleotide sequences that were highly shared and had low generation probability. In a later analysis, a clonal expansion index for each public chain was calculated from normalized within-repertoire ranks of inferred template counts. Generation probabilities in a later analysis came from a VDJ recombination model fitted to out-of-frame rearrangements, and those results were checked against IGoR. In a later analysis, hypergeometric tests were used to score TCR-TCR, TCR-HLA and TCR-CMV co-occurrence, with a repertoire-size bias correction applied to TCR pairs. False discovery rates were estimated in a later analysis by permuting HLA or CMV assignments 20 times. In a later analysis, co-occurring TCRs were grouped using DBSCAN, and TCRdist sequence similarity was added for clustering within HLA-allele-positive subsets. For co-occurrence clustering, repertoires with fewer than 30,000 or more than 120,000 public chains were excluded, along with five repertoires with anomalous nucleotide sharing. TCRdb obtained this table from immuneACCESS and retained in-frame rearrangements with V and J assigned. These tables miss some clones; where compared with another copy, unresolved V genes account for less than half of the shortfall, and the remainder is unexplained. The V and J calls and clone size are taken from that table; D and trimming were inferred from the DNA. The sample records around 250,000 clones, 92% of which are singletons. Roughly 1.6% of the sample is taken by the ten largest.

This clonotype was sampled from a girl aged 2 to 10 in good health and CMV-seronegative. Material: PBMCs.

The CDR3: CASSWDRAEETQYF. The base sequence is TGCGCCAGCAGCTGGGACAGGGCTGAGGAGACCCAGTACTTC. The sequence joins TRBV5-1 to TRBJ2-5; TRBD1 fits 9 bases in the junction. Based on the germline V gene, the CDR1 and CDR2 sequences are SGHRS and YFSETQ. V is trimmed back by 3 bases and J by 5 bases, and the junction contains 5 bases that no gene match accounts for. The CDR3 covers 14 residues, taking in both the cysteine and the phenylalanine. Solely the CDR3 DNA is kept, with 42 bases framed from the first base.